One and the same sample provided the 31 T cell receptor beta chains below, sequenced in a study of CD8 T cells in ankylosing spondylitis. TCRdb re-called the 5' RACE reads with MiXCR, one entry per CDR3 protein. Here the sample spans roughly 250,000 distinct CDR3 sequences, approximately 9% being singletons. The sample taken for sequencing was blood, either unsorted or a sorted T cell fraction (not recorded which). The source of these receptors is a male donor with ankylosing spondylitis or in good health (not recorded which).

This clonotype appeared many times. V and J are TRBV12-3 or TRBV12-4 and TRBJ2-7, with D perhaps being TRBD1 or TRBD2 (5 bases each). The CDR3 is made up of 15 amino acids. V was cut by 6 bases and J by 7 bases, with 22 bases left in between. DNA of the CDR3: TGTGCCAGCAGGACCATCCGGGACCCTATCGGGGAGCAGTACTTC. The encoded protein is CASRTIRDPIGEQYF.

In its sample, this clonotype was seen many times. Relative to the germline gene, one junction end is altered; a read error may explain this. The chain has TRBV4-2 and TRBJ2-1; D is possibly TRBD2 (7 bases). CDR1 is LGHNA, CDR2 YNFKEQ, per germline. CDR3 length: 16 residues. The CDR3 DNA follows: TGTGCCAGCAGCCAAGAGGGGGGGGCTCGATACAGTGAGCAGTTCTTC. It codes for CASSQEGGARYSEQFF.

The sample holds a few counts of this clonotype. The DNA of the CDR3 is TGTGCCAGCAGCCCCGGCGGAGGGGGGCGATGGGCTAACTATGGCTACACCTTC. Translation: CASSPGGGGRWANYGYTF. J is TRBJ1-2 and V is TRBV11-1; D might be TRBD1 (6 bases). Per germline, CDR1 SGHAT and CDR2 FQDESV (reference sequence). This CDR3 spans 18 amino acids. V lost 5 bases, J lost 0 bases, and 22 bases lay in between. Drawing the rest from reference TRBV11-1 and TRBJ1-2, the complete variable domain is EAEVAQSPRYKITEKSQAVAFWCDPISGHATLYWYRQILGQGPELLVQFQDESVVDDSQLPKDRFSAERLKGVDSTLKIQPAELGDSAMYLCASSPGGGGRWANYGYTFGSGTRLTVV.

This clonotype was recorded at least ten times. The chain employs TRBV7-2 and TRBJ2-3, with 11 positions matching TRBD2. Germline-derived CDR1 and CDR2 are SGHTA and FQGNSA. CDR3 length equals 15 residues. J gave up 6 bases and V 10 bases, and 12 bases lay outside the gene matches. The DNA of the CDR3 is TGTGCCACCCCTTCTCGCCTAGCGGGAGGTGATACGCAGTATTTT. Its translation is CATPSRLAGGDTQYF.

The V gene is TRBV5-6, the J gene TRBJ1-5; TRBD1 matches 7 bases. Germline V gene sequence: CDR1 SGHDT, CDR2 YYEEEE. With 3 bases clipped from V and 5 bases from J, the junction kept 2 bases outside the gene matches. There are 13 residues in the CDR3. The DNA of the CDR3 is TGTGCCAGCAGCTCCAGGGGGTATCAGCCCCAGCATTTT. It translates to CASSSRGYQPQHF.

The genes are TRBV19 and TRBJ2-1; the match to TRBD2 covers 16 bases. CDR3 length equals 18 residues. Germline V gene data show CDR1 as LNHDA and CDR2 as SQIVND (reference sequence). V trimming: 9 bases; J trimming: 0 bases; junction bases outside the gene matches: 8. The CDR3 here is CASSGTSGGGSSYNEQFF. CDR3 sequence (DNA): TGTGCCAGCTCCGGGACTAGCGGGGGGGGTAGCTCCTACAATGAGCAGTTCTTC.

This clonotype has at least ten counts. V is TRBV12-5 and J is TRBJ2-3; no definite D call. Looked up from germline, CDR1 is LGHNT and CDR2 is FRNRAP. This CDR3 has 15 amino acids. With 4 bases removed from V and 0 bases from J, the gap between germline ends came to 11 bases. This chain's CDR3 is CASGYGGTSTDTQYF. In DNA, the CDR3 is TGTGCTAGTGGTTACGGCGGAACCAGCACAGATACGCAGTATTTT. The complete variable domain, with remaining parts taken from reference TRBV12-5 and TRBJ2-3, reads DARVTQTPRHKVTEMGQEVTMRCQPILGHNTVFWYRQTMMQGLELLAYFRNRAPLDDSGMPKDRFSAEMPDATLATLKIQPSEPRDSAVYFCASGYGGTSTDTQYFGPGTRLTVL.

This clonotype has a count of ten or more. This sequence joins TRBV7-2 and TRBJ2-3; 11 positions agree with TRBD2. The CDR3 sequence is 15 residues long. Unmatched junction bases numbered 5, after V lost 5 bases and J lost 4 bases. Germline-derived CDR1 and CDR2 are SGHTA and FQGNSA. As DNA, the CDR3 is TGTGCCAGCAGCCCTAGCGGGGGGCTTGCAGATACGCAGTATTTT. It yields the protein CASSPSGGLADTQYF.

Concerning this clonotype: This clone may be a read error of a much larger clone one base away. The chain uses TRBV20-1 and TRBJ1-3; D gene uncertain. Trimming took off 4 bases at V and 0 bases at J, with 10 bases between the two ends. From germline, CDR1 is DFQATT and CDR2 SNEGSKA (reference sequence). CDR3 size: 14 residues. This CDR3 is CSAIAPTSGNTIYF. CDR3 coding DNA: TGCAGTGCTATAGCCCCGACCTCTGGAAACACCATATATTTT.

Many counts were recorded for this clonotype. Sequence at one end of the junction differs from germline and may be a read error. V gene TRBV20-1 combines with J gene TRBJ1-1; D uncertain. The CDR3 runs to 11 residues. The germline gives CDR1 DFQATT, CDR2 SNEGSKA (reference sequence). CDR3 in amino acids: CSASFLTEAFF. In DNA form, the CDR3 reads TGCAGTGCTTCTTTCTTAACTGAGGCTTTCTTT.

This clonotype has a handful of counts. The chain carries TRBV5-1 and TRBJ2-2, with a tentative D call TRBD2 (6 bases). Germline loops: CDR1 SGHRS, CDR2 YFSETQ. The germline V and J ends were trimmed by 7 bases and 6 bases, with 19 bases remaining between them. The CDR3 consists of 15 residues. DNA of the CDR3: TGCGCCAGCTTCCTGGGGGGACCTGGGGCCGGGGAGCTGTTTTTT. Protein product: CASFLGGPGAGELFF.

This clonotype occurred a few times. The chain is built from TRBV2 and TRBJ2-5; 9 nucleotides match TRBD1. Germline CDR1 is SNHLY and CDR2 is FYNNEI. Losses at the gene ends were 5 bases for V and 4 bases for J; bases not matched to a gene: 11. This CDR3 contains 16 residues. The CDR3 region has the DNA TGTGCCAGCAGTCTTCCCGGGACAGGGTTCCCAGAGACCCAGTACTTC. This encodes CASSLPGTGFPETQYF.

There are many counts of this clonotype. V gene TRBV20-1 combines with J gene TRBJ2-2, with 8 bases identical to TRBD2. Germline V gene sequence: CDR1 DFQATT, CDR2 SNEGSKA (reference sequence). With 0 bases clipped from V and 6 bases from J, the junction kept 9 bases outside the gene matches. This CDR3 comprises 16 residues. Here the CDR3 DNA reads TGCAGTGCTAGAGAACAGGGAAGCGGGAGACCCGGGGAGCTGTTTTTT. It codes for CSAREQGSGRPGELFF.

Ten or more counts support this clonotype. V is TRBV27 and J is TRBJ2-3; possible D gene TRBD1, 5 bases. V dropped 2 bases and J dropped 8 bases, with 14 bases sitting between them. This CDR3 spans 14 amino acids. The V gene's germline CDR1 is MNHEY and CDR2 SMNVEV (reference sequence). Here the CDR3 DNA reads TGTGCCAGCAGTTTAAGTGAGACAGATCCTACGCAGTATTTT. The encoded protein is CASSLSETDPTQYF.

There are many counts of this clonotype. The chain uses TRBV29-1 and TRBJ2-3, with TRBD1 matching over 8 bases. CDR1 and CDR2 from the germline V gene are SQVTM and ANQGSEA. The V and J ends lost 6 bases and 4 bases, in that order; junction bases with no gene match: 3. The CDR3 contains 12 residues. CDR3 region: CSVDRDADTQYF. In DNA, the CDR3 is TGCAGCGTGGACAGGGACGCAGATACGCAGTATTTT.

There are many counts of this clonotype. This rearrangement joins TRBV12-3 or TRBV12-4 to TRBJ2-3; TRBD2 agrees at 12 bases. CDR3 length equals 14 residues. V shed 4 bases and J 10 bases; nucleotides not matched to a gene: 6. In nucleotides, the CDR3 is TGTGCCAGCAGTTCGTCCGGGACTAGCGGGCCGCAGTATTTT. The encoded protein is CASSSSGTSGPQYF.

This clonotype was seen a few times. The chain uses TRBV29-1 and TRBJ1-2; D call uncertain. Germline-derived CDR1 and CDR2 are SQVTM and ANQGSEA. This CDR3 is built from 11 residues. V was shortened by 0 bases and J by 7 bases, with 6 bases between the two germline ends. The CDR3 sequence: CSVEDVGGYTF. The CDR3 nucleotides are TGCAGCGTTGAAGACGTGGGTGGCTACACCTTC.

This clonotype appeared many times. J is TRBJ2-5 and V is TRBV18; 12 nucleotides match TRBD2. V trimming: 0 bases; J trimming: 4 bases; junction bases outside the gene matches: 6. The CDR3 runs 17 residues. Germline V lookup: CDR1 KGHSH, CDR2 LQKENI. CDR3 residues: CASSPPRPGLAGETQYF. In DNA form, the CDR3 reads TGTGCCAGCTCACCACCACGACCGGGACTAGCGGGAGAGACCCAGTACTTC.

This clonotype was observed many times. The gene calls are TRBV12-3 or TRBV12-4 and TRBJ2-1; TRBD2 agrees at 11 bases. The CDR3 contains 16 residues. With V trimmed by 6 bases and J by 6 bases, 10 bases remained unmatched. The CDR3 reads CASRLAGAAVFNEQFF. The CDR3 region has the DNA TGTGCCAGCAGACTAGCGGGAGCGGCCGTGTTCAATGAGCAGTTCTTC.

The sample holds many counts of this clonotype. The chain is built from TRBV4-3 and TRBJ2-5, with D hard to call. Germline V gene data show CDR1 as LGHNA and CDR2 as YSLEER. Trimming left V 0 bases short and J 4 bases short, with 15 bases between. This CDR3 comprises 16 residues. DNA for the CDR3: TGCGCCAGCAGCCAAGATTATGAACCCCTGGGAGAGACCCAGTACTTC. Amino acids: CASSQDYEPLGETQYF.

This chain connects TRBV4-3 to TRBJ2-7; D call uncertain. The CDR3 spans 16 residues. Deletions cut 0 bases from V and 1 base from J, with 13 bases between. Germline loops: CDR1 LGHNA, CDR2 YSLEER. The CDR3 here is CASSQDTRTYSYEQYF. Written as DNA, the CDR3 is TGCGCCAGCAGCCAAGATACCCGGACGTATTCCTACGAGCAGTACTTC.

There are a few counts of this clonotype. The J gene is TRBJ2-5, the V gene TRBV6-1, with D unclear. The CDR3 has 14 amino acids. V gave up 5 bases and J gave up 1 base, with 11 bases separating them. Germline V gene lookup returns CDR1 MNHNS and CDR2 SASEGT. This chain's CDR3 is CASSLHSTQETQYF. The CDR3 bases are TGTGCCAGCAGTCTCCACAGCACCCAAGAGACCCAGTACTTC.

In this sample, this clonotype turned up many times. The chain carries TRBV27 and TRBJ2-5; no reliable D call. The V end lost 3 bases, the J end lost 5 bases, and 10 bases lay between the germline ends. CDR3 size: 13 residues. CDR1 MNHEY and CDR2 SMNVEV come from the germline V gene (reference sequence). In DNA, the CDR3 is TGTGCCAGCAGTTTCGTAGGTGTGGAGACCCAGTACTTC. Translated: CASSFVGVETQYF.

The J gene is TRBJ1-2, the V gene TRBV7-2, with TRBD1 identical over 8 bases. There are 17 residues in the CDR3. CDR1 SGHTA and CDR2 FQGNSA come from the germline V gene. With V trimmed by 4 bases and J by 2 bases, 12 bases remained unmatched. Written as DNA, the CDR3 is TGTGCCAGCAGCTCCGCGCATCCGGCAGGGGGCAACTATGGCTACACCTTC. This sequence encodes CASSSAHPAGGNYGYTF.

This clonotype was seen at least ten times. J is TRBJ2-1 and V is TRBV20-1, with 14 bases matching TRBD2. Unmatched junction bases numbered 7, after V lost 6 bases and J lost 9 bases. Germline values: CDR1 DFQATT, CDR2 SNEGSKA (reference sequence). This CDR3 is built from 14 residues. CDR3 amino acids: CSALRLAGGPEQFF. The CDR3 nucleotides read TGCAGTGCACTCCGACTAGCGGGGGGGCCTGAGCAGTTCTTC.

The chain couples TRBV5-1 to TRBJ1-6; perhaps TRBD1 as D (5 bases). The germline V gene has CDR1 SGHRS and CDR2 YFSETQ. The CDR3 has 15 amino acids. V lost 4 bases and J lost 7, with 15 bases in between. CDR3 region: CASSLQGVGNSPLHF. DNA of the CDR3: TGCGCCAGCAGCCTCCAGGGAGTTGGAAATTCACCCCTCCACTTT.

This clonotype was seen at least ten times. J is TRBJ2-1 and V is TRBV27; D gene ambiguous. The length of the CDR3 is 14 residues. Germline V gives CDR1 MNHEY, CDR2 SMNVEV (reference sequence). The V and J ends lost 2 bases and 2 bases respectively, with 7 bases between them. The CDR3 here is CASSLSSPYNEQFF. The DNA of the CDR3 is TGTGCCAGCAGTTTAAGTAGCCCCTACAATGAGCAGTTCTTC.

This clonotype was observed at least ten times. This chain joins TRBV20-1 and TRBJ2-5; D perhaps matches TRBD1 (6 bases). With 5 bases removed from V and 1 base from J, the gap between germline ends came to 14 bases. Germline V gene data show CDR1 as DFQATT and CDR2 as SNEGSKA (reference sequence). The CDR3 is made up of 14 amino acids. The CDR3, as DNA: TGCAGTGCTGGTTGGGGGCCCTCCCAAGAGACCCAGTACTTC. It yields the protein CSAGWGPSQETQYF.

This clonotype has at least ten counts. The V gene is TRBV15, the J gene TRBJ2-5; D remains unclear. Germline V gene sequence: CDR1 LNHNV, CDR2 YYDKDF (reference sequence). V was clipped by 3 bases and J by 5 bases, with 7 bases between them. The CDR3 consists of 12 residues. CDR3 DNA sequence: TGTGCCACCAGCAGCTTTATGGAGACCCAGTACTTC. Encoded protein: CATSSFMETQYF.

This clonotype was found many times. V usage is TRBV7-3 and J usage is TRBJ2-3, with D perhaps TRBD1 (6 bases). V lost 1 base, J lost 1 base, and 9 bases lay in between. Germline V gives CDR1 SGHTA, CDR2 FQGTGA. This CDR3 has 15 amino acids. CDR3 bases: TGTGCCAGCAGCTTAAGCGCAGGGGGCACAGATACGCAGTATTTT. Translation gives CASSLSAGGTDTQYF.

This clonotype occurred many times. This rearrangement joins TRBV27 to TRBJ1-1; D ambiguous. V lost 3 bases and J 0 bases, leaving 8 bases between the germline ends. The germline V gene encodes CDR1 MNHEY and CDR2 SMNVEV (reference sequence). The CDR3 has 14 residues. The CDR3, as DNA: TGTGCCAGCAGTTTTGAGGGCATGAACACTGAAGCTTTCTTT. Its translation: CASSFEGMNTEAFF.